This TCR beta chain is drawn from a study of shared clonotypes between healthy human individuals. Study findings and constraints: Sorted-subset sequencing was shown by rarefaction to be incomplete despite large depth.

Trimming removed 6 bases from V and 2 bases from J, with 11 bases in between. The CDR3 runs to 14 residues. From germline, CDR1 is MNHEY and CDR2 SMNVEV (reference sequence). Caucasian adults living in Nashville, Tennessee, provided all samples. Some clones are missing from TCRdb's copy, which holds only in-frame ones; the method was immunoSEQ multiplex PCR. The sample has about 960,000 clones; more than 75% are singletons. Of note for this clone: The antigen remains undetermined.

The source of this sequence is a man aged 18 to 30 in good health. The specimen was memory CD4+ T cells sorted from blood. This sample's subset: CD45RA-negative fraction. This rearrangement joins TRBV27 to TRBJ2-1, with D perhaps matching TRBD1 or TRBD2 (5 bases each). The CDR3 protein is CASRARDPYNEQFF. The CDR3 DNA reads TGTGCCAGCAGGGCCAGGGACCCCTACAATGAGCAGTTCTTC.